This entry describes one T cell receptor (beta chain). This table comes from immunoSEQ multiplex PCR, and its TCRdb copy is limited to in-frame clones, with some not included. The data contain 350,000 to 400,000 clones, just over 90% of them singletons. These data originate in a study of blood T cell repertoires in COVID-19. At the level of the study: T cells, B-cell-depleted T cells, or PBMCs supplied cDNA or gDNA.

Germline CDR1 reads SGDLS; CDR2 reads YYNGEE. This CDR3 comprises 15 residues. V lost 3 bases to trimming and J lost 4 bases, with 15 bases between them. Each exposed participant met a COVID-19 case in the 2 weeks preceding study entry. The material sequenced was PBMCs or T cells enriched from blood (not recorded which). The rearrangement links TRBV9 to TRBJ2-3; TRBD1 is a possible D gene (5 bases). This clonotype was obtained from a woman aged 40 to 50 who had been exposed to COVID-19. The CDR3 sequence is CASSGPGLGPDTQYF. The CDR3 region has the DNA TGTGCCAGCAGCGGACCGGGCCTGGGGCCAGATACGCAGTATTTT.